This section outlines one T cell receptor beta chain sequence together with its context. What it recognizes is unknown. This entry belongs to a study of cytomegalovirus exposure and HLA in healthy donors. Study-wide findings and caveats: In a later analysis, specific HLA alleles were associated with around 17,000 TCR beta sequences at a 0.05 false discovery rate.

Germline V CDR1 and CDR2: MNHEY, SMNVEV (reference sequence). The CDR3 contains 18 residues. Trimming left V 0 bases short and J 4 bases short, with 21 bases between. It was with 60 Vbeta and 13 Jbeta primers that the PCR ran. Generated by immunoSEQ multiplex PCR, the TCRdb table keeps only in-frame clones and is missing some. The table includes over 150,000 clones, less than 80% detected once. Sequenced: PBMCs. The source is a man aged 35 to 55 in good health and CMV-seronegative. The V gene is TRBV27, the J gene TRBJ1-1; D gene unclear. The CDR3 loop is CASSLSSERPVFGTEAFF. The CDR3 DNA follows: TGTGCCAGCAGTTTATCGAGCGAGCGACCCGTGTTTGGCACTGAAGCTTTCTTT.